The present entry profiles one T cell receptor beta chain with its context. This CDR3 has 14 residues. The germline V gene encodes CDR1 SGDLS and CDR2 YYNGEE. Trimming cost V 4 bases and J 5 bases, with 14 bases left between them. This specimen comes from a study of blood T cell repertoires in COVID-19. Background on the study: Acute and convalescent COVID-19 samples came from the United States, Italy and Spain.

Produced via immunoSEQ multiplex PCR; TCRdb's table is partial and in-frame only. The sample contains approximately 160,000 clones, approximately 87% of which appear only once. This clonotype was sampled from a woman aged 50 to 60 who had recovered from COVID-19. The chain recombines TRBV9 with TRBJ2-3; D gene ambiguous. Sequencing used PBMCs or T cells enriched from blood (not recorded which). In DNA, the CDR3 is TGTGCCAGCAGCCTCTCGCCGTCCGGAGATACGCAGTATTTT. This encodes CASSLSPSGDTQYF.